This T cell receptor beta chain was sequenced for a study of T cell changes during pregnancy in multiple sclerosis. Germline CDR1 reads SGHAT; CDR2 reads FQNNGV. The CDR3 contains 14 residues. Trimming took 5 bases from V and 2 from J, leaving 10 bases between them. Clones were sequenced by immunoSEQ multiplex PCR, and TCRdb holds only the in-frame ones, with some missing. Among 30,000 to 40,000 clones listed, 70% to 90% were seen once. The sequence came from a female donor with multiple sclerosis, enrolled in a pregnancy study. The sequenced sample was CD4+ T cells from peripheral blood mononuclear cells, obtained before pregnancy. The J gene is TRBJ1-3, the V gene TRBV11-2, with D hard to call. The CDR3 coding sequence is TGTGCCAGCAGCCCCCGTCTTCCTGGAAACACCATATATTTT. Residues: CASSPRLPGNTIYF.